This TCR beta chain emerged from a study of blood T cell repertoires in COVID-19. CDR3 length: 14 residues. Germline-derived CDR1 and CDR2 are SEHNR and FQNEAQ (reference sequence). The V gene end was trimmed by 6 bases and the J gene end by 4 bases; junction bases not matched to a gene: 8. Profiled with immunoSEQ multiplex PCR; TCRdb holds only in-frame clones, not every one. The sample records 100,000 to 150,000 clones, over 75% being singletons. The receptor was derived from a woman of 80 years or more with acute or convalescent COVID-19. The chain combines TRBV7-9 with TRBJ2-7; 8 bases align to TRBD1. Sequencing was carried out using peripheral blood. CDR3: CASSSQGVKYEQYF. DNA of the CDR3: TGTGCCAGCAGTTCACAGGGGGTAAAATACGAGCAGTACTTC.